This T cell receptor (beta chain) was documented in a study of T cell repertoires in cytomegalovirus infection. Background on the study: Carrying CMV and the relevant HLA type showed in public TCR beta signatures.

From germline, CDR1 is MNHEY and CDR2 SVGEGT. The CDR3 is made up of 18 amino acids. The V and J ends lost 1 base and 0 bases respectively, with 13 bases between them. Study-level points and caveats: In two of eight donors, the top clonotype was HLA-C-restricted CMV-specific.

Note on this clonotype: Its antigen is unknown.

TCRdb ran MiXCR on the reads and lists one entry per CDR3 protein. The sample yields 150,000 or so distinct CDR3 sequences, under 20% seen once. This sequence originates from a human donor in good health (CMV status not recorded). Some clones in this sample may be carry-over from other donors' samples. J is TRBJ2-6 and V is TRBV6-2 or TRBV6-3; D assignment may be TRBD1 or TRBD2 (5 bases each). The sample taken for sequencing was CD8+ T cells from PBMCs. DNA for the CDR3: TGTGCCAGCAGTTACTACCGGGACGCCTACTCTGGGGCCAACGTCCTGACTTTC. It is translated as CASSYYRDAYSGANVLTF.